The present T cell receptor (beta chain) was sequenced within a study of identical twins. Study outcomes and limitations: For out-of-frame alpha sequences shared by twins, low generation probability was in excess. The authors noted that invariant MAIT and iNKT cells could partly confound zero-insertion analyses.

Template switching introduced a universal primer site, and the cDNA bore unique molecular identifiers. From the 5' RACE reads, TCRdb called clonotypes with MiXCR, one entry per CDR3 protein. The repertoire includes approximately 630,000 distinct CDR3 sequences, about 7% of them detected once, and 1.6% sits in the top ten. This clonotype was seen a few times. The antigen remains unidentified. Germline loops: CDR1 MDHEN, CDR2 SYDVKM. Trimming stripped 6 bases from V and 7 bases from J, with 18 bases between. The CDR3 is 14 amino acids. These data were also reused for a study on yellow fever vaccine responses in identical twins.

Source material: PBMCs. This chain connects TRBV28 to TRBJ1-2; D uncertain. The receptor's source is a young woman in good health. The CDR3 nucleotides read TGTGCCAGCAGACCCCCGTGGCCCTCGGGTGGCTACACCTTC. Protein sequence: CASRPPWPSGGYTF.